This T cell receptor beta chain was sequenced for a study of blood T cell repertoires in COVID-19. Study details: The United States, Italy and Spain were the sources of the acute and convalescent COVID-19 samples. In each case, the material was cDNA or gDNA derived from T cells, B-cell-depleted T cells, or PBMCs.

Method: immunoSEQ multiplex PCR; TCRdb's copy keeps in-frame clones and lacks some. The table lists approximately 200,000 clones, about 76% of them singletons. The receptor was isolated from a woman aged 40 to 50 with COVID-19, enrolled during active disease. The sequencing sample was made of peripheral blood.

The CDR3 DNA is TGTGCCAGCAGTTACTCGAGGCAGGGTGTGGAGACCCAGTACTTC. This translates into CASSYSRQGVETQYF. The chain combines TRBV6-5 with TRBJ2-5; D is perhaps TRBD1 (5 bases). The CDR3 extends over 15 amino acids. V was cut by 0 bases and J by 5 bases, with 13 bases left in between. Germline CDR1 reads MNHEY; CDR2 reads SVGAGI.